The rows below give T cell receptor beta chains drawn from one sample of a study of T cell clonotyping in hematopoietic cell transplantation. Repertoires were generated with immunoSEQ multiplex PCR, while TCRdb's copy carries only in-frame clones and drops some. The table has about 45,000 clones, 90% to 95% seen once; the top ten hold approximately 0.85%. Sequenced input: peripheral blood mononuclear cells. The receptors derive from a woman aged 45 to 65 in good health. Some clones in this sample may be carry-over from other donors' samples. Each CDR3 is given with its conserved first and last residue. The D gene is left open where the match is weak. Expanded clones get a size class; other rows say once, few or many, or leave the size out.

CDR3aa: CASILTGAQPQHF
CDR3nt: TGTGCCAGCATCCTTACCGGTGCCCAGCCCCAGCATTTT
abundance: .
j_gene: TRBJ1-5
d_gene: .
v_gene: TRBV6-5

CDR3aa: CASSLVYRAYEQYF
CDR3nt: TGTGCCAGCAGCTTGGTGTACAGAGCCTACGAGCAGTACTTC
abundance: .
j_gene: TRBJ2-7
d_gene: .
v_gene: TRBV5-5

CDR3aa: CASSVTGTTEAFF
CDR3nt: TGTGCCAGCAGCGTGACAGGGACCACTGAAGCTTTCTTT
abundance: .
j_gene: TRBJ1-1
d_gene: TRBD1
v_gene: TRBV9

CDR3aa: CASSQADRDHNEQFF
CDR3nt: TGTGCCAGCAGCCAAGCGGACCGGGATCACAATGAGCAGTTCTTC
abundance: .
j_gene: TRBJ2-1
d_gene: .
v_gene: TRBV4-2

CDR3aa: CASRENSWYRFYGYTF
CDR3nt: TGTGCCAGCAGGGAAAACTCTTGGTACAGGTTCTATGGCTACACCTTC
abundance: .
j_gene: TRBJ1-2
d_gene: .
v_gene: TRBV2

CDR3aa: CAISGGRTGSYGYTF
CDR3nt: TGTGCCATCAGTGGGGGCAGGACAGGCTCCTATGGCTACACCTTC
abundance: few
j_gene: TRBJ1-2
d_gene: TRBD1
v_gene: TRBV10-3

CDR3aa: CASGDYNEQFF
CDR3nt: TGCGCCAGCGGGGACTACAATGAGCAGTTCTTC
abundance: medium-sized
j_gene: TRBJ2-1
d_gene: .
v_gene: TRBV5-1

CDR3aa: CASSLGASGPFF
CDR3nt: TGCGCCAGCAGCTTGGGAGCTAGCGGTCCCTTCTTC
abundance: .
j_gene: TRBJ2-1
d_gene: TRBD2
v_gene: TRBV5-1

CDR3aa: CASSFETGTYEQYF
CDR3nt: TGTGCCAGCAGCTTTGAGACAGGAACCTACGAGCAGTACTTC
abundance: .
j_gene: TRBJ2-7
d_gene: .
v_gene: TRBV11-2

CDR3aa: CASSRRQGSSPLHF
CDR3nt: TGTGCCAGCAGCCGGAGACAGGGCAGCTCACCCCTCCACTTT
abundance: .
j_gene: TRBJ1-6
d_gene: TRBD1
v_gene: TRBV11-3

CDR3aa: CASSIAGQALGQAFF
CDR3nt: TGTGCCAGTAGTATAGCCGGACAGGCCTTGGGTCAAGCTTTCTTT
abundance: .
j_gene: TRBJ1-1
d_gene: TRBD1
v_gene: TRBV19

CDR3aa: CASSQDLGLARAETQYF
CDR3nt: TGTGCCAGCAGCCAAGACCTCGGGCTAGCGAGGGCAGAGACCCAGTACTTC
abundance: .
j_gene: TRBJ2-5
d_gene: .
v_gene: TRBV4-2

CDR3aa: CSAARKAFF
CDR3nt: TGCAGTGCCGCCCGAAAGGCTTTCTTT
abundance: .
j_gene: TRBJ1-1
d_gene: .
v_gene: TRBV20-1

CDR3aa: CASSGGGSGYTF
CDR3nt: TGTGCCAGCAGCGGAGGGGGCTCTGGCTACACCTTC
abundance: .
j_gene: TRBJ1-2
d_gene: TRBD1
v_gene: TRBV9

CDR3aa: CASSLEREDTQYF
CDR3nt: TGTGCCAGCAGCTTAGAAAGGGAGGATACGCAGTATTTT
abundance: once
j_gene: TRBJ2-3
d_gene: .
v_gene: TRBV7-2

CDR3aa: CASSLSRRGSEQYF
CDR3nt: TGTGCCAGCAGCTTAAGTCGGCGGGGTAGTGAGCAGTACTTC
abundance: .
j_gene: TRBJ2-7
d_gene: .
v_gene: TRBV7-2

CDR3aa: CSARYSYEQYF
CDR3nt: TGCAGTGCTAGATACAGCTACGAGCAGTACTTC
abundance: .
j_gene: TRBJ2-7
d_gene: .
v_gene: TRBV20-1

CDR3aa: CASSPSQGWSGEDTEAFF
CDR3nt: TGTGCCAGCTCACCCTCACAGGGGTGGTCCGGGGAAGATACTGAAGCTTTCTTT
abundance: .
j_gene: TRBJ1-1
d_gene: TRBD1
v_gene: TRBV18

CDR3aa: CASSLGHQETQYF
CDR3nt: TGTGCCAGCAGCCTGGGACACCAAGAGACCCAGTACTTC
abundance: .
j_gene: TRBJ2-5
d_gene: .
v_gene: TRBV7-8

CDR3aa: CASSIPQGAAEAFF
CDR3nt: TGTGCCAGTAGTATTCCCCAGGGGGCAGCTGAAGCTTTCTTT
abundance: .
j_gene: TRBJ1-1
d_gene: TRBD1
v_gene: TRBV19

CDR3aa: CASSAALRGGGTEAFF
CDR3nt: TGTGCCAGTAGTGCCGCCTTGCGGGGAGGGGGCACTGAAGCTTTCTTT
abundance: .
j_gene: TRBJ1-1
d_gene: .
v_gene: TRBV19

CDR3aa: CASSLSGNSYEQYF
CDR3nt: TGTGCCAGCAGCCTATCCGGGAACTCCTACGAGCAGTACTTC
abundance: .
j_gene: TRBJ2-7
d_gene: .
v_gene: TRBV7-2